Below, 11 T cell receptor beta chains from the same sample are listed, as sequenced in a study of a mutant IDH1 vaccine in newly diagnosed glioma. TCRdb's table, derived via immunoSEQ multiplex PCR, lists solely in-frame clones and lacks some. The repertoire includes about 67,000 clones, 65% to 85% of them detected once, and approximately 4.4% sits in the top ten. Time point meaning: baseline, week 1 (first vaccination visit). Treatment meaning: pre-vaccination baseline after standard-of-care therapy. The sample here was peripheral blood mononuclear cells (PBMCs), taken from a glioma patient treated with radiotherapy, temozolomide or both. All receptors come from a woman under 30 with glioma. Some clones in this sample may be carry-over from other donors' samples.

The genes are TRBV2 and TRBJ1-2; tentatively, D is TRBD1 (5 bases). Germline CDR1 and CDR2: SNHLY and FYNNEI. The CDR3 length is 14 residues. Deletions cut 5 bases from V and 8 bases from J, with 18 bases between. The CDR3 sequence: CASSFQGPLEGYTF. The DNA for the CDR3 is TGTGCCAGCAGTTTCCAGGGTCCTTTAGAGGGCTACACCTTC.

This clone was observed once. V is TRBV10-3 and J is TRBJ1-1; unclear D gene. This CDR3 is 11 amino acids long. Deletions cut 4 bases from V and 5 bases from J, with 5 bases between. Germline CDR1 is ENHRY and CDR2 is SYGVKD. In DNA form, the CDR3 reads TGTGCCATCAGTGCGGGTACTGAAGCTTTCTTT. This translates into CAISAGTEAFF.

CDR3 amino acids: CASSLVSPRNYGYTF. DNA for the CDR3: TGCGCCAGCAGCTTGGTTAGTCCCCGGAACTATGGCTACACCTTC. This chain connects TRBV5-1 to TRBJ1-2; D remains ambiguous. Germline CDR1 and CDR2: SGHRS and YFSETQ. The CDR3 runs 15 residues. Deletions cut 0 bases from V and 2 bases from J, with 11 bases between.

The chain is built from TRBV7-9 and TRBJ2-7, with 10 nucleotides matching TRBD1. J lost 4 bases, V lost 8 bases, and 2 bases had no gene match. CDR3 length equals 12 residues. Germline V gene sequence: CDR1 SEHNR, CDR2 FQNEAQ (reference sequence). The CDR3 DNA is TGTGCCAGCGGACAGGGGGAATACGAGCAGTACTTC. Translating gives CASGQGEYEQYF.

The chain combines TRBV4-2 with TRBJ2-5; 9 positions match TRBD2. V shed 8 bases, J shed 0 bases, and the junction held 13 bases outside the gene matches. Germline V gene data show CDR1 as LGHNA and CDR2 as YNFKEQ. The CDR3 sequence is 17 residues long. DNA for the CDR3: TGTGCCAGCGGCGAAAGCGGGGGGACATCTTACCAAGAGACCCAGTACTTC. Residues: CASGESGGTSYQETQYF.

The CDR3 bases are TGTGCCAGCAGCCCGGACTCACTCCCCGAAAAACTGTTTTTT. Encoded protein: CASSPDSLPEKLFF. The rearrangement links TRBV6-5 to TRBJ1-4; D is undetermined. The V gene's germline CDR1 is MNHEY and CDR2 SVGAGI. This CDR3 is built from 14 residues. The V and J ends lost 6 bases and 8 bases respectively, with 16 bases between them.

This chain joins TRBV11-1 and TRBJ2-4; no clear D gene. The CDR3 has 15 residues. Germline V gene data show CDR1 as SGHAT and CDR2 as FQDESV (reference sequence). V shed 3 bases and J shed 2 bases, with 11 bases lying between them. The CDR3 loop is CASSLAGDSKNIQYF. The CDR3, as DNA: TGTGCCAGCAGCTTGGCAGGCGATTCCAAAAACATTCAGTACTTC.

The rearrangement links TRBV18 to TRBJ1-1; D possibly corresponds to TRBD1 (5 bases). V dropped 3 bases and J dropped 8 bases, with 16 bases sitting between them. This CDR3 has 14 amino acids. The germline CDR1 and CDR2 sequences are KGHSH and LQKENI. The CDR3 DNA follows: TGTGCCAGCTCACCGTCCGGGTCCTGGGGGGAAGCTTTCTTT. Encoded protein: CASSPSGSWGEAFF.

The rearrangement joins TRBV6-5 to TRBJ1-1, with 12 bases identical to TRBD1. The CDR3 has 15 residues. V gave up 7 bases and J gave up 5 bases; unmatched junction bases: 8. The germline V gene has CDR1 MNHEY and CDR2 SVGAGI. The DNA for the CDR3 is TGTGCCAGCAACTACGGGGGACAGGGGGCTACTGAAGCTTTCTTT. It yields the protein CASNYGGQGATEAFF.

The rearrangement joins TRBV29-1 to TRBJ2-3; 8 bases are shared with TRBD1. The CDR3 is 14 residues long. Germline CDR1 is SQVTM and CDR2 is ANQGSEA. Trimming removed 6 bases from V and 2 bases from J; junction bases left unmatched: 7. The DNA for the CDR3 is TGCAGCGTCCTTCGACAGGGGCCCACAGATACGCAGTATTTT. This codes for CSVLRQGPTDTQYF.

The rearrangement uses TRBV7-8 and TRBJ1-6, with D tentatively TRBD1 (5 bases). Trimming pared 4 bases from V and 8 bases from J, leaving 15 bases between. The CDR3 consists of 15 residues. The germline gives CDR1 SGHVS, CDR2 FQNEAQ. The CDR3 nucleotides are TGTGCCAGCAGCTCCCGGTTGGGGGGGTATTCACCCCTCCACTTT. Amino acids: CASSSRLGGYSPLHF. Full variable domain (rest looked up from reference TRBV7-8 and TRBJ1-6): GAGVSQSPRYKVAKRGQDVALRCDPISGHVSLFWYQQALGQGPEFLTYFQNEAQLDKSGLPSDRFFAERPEGSVSTLKIQRTQQEDSAVYLCASSSRLGGYSPLHFGNGTRLTVT.